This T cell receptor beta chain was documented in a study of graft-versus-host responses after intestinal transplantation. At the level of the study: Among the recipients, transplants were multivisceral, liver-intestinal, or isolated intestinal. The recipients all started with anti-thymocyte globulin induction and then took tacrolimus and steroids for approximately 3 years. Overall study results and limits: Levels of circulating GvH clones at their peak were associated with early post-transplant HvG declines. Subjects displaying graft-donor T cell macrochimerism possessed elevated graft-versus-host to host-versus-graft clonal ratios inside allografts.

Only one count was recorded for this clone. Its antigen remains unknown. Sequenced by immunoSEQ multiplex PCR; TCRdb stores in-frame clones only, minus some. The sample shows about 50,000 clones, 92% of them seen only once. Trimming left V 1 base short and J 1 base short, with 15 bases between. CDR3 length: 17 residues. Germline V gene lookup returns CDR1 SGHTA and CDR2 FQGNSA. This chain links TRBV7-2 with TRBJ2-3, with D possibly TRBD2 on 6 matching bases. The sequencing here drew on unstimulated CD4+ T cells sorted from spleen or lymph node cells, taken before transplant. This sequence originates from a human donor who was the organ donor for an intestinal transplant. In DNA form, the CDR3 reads TGTGCCAGCAGCTTAGTTTCGGCGGGATGGGGCACAGATACGCAGTATTTT. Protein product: CASSLVSAGWGTDTQYF.